A single sample gave rise to the 26 T cell receptor beta chains below, sequenced in a study of post-analysis software for immune sequencing data (dated by TCRdb to the mid-2010s). Overall results and qualifications from the work: Patients showed significantly higher frequencies than controls for roughly five TRBV segments, among them TRBV5-6, TRBV5-1 and TRBV20-1.

These TCRs' antigens remain unknown. Library construction relied on PCR. The reads were generated on an Illumina HiSeq 2500. To reduce PCR and sequencing biases, unique molecular identifiers were built into the TCR beta cDNA libraries. TCRdb took the public reads, trimmed them with fastp at Q25, ran MiXCR for clone calling and kept in-frame beta chains. Entries are consolidated by CDR3 protein sequence, retaining the most common genes and DNA. Present in this sample are around 200,000 distinct CDR3 sequences, approximately 28% of which were seen just once. Less than 4% of the sample is taken by the ten largest. Sequencing was carried out using blood. The receptors derive from a girl aged 2-17 years with multiple sclerosis.

This clonotype was detected a few times. The V gene is TRBV29-1, the J gene TRBJ2-1, with D possibly being TRBD1 (6 bases). V was trimmed by 8 bases and J by 0 bases, leaving 26 bases between them. This CDR3 has 18 residues. The germline V gene has CDR1 SQVTM and CDR2 ANQGSEA. CDR3 residues: CSSAYAGTLGHSYNEQFF. The CDR3 DNA reads as TGCAGCTCGGCCTACGCCGGGACATTAGGGCACTCCTACAATGAGCAGTTCTTC.

This chain links TRBV5-1 with TRBJ1-2; D uncertain. Trimming removed 4 bases from V and 2 bases from J, with 15 bases in between. The CDR3 has 15 residues. Germline CDR1 reads SGHRS; CDR2 reads YFSETQ. CDR3 nucleotide sequence: TGCGCCAGCAGCCCGACCCCTGATGTGAACTATGGCTACACCTTC. This encodes CASSPTPDVNYGYTF.

In this sample, this clonotype turned up a few times. The chain recombines TRBV7-9 with TRBJ2-1; 8 bases align to TRBD2. The CDR3 runs 20 residues. V lost 5 bases, J lost 4 bases, and 22 bases stayed unmatched. The germline V gene has CDR1 SEHNR and CDR2 FQNEAQ (reference sequence). The CDR3 DNA follows: TGTGCCAGCAGCCGGGTGTGGGCGGGGGGCAAAGTTCCTACTTACAATGAGCAGTTCTTC. Its translation is CASSRVWAGGKVPTYNEQFF.

Details on this clonotype: One base away lies a much larger clone, so this may be a sequencing read error. This chain joins TRBV7-8 and TRBJ2-5; D gene unclear. The CDR3 has 11 residues. CDR1 and CDR2 (germline): SGHVS, FQNEAQ. CDR3 in amino acids: CAISPGETQYF. Written as DNA, the CDR3 is TGTGCCATCAGCCCAGGAGAGACCCAGTACTTC.

This clonotype was counted many times. The chain couples TRBV20-1 to TRBJ1-2; D remains ambiguous. The V gene lost 5 bases and the J gene lost 2 bases, with 12 bases spanning the gap. From germline, CDR1 is DFQATT and CDR2 SNEGSKA (reference sequence). The CDR3 contains 13 residues. CDR3 sequence (DNA): TGCAGTGCTGCGGGCCCCGTAAACTATGGCTACACCTTC. It yields the protein CSAAGPVNYGYTF.

This clonotype has just one count. J is TRBJ2-4 and V is TRBV15; 9 bases are shared with TRBD1. J lost 13 bases, V lost 1 base, and 23 bases had no gene match. This CDR3 comprises 19 residues. The germline gives CDR1 LNHNV, CDR2 YYDKDF (reference sequence). The CDR3 spells CATSRGIQVTGGYQDTQYF. Written as DNA, the CDR3 is TGTGCCACCAGCAGAGGAATACAAGTCACAGGGGGCTACCAAGATACCCAGTACTTC. The full variable domain, rest sourced from reference TRBV15 and TRBJ2-4, is DAMVIQNPRYQVTQFGKPVTLSCSQTLNHNVMYWYQQKSSQAPKLLFHYYDKDFNNEADTPDNFQSRRPNTSFCFLDIRSPGLGDTAMYLCATSRGIQVTGGYQDTQYFGAGTRLSVL.

About this clonotype itself: Possible read error: a much larger clone is one base away. The V call is TRBV5-1, the J call TRBJ2-7, with D perhaps being TRBD1 or TRBD2 (5 bases each). The germline gives CDR1 SGHRS, CDR2 YFSETQ. V shed 0 bases and J shed 0 bases, with 13 bases lying between them. The CDR3 contains 16 residues. DNA of the CDR3: TGCGCCAGCAGCTTGGAGGGACGGGCGAGCTCCTACGAGCAGTACTTC. It is translated as CASSLEGRASSYEQYF.

The genes are TRBV4-2 and TRBJ1-1, with a weak D call TRBD1 (6 bases). The ends were cut back, 5 bases at V and 6 bases at J, with 13 bases in the middle. Germline V CDR1 and CDR2: LGHNA, YNFKEQ. The CDR3 consists of 13 residues. The CDR3 loop is CASSLTTGSEAFF. The CDR3 DNA follows: TGTGCCAGCAGCTTAACAACAGGGTCTGAAGCTTTCTTT.

This clonotype has only a few counts. This chain joins TRBV12-3 or TRBV12-4 and TRBJ2-1, with D perhaps matching TRBD1 or TRBD2 (5 bases each). V was trimmed by 5 bases and J by 5 bases, leaving 16 bases between them. This CDR3 has 15 amino acids. This CDR3 reads CASSHRDGVNNEQFF. The CDR3 DNA is TGTGCCAGCAGTCACCGGGACGGAGTCAACAATGAGCAGTTCTTC.

This clonotype was seen more than once but under ten times. This chain links TRBV7-9 with TRBJ2-2; D is perhaps TRBD1 (6 bases). CDR1 is SEHNR, CDR2 FQNEAQ, per germline (reference sequence). V was cut by 4 bases and J by 4 bases, with 16 bases left in between. There are 16 residues in the CDR3. CDR3 in DNA: TGTGCCAGCAGCTCACCCTCACAGGGCGTCACCGGGGAGCTGTTTTTT. This sequence encodes CASSSPSQGVTGELFF.

This clonotype was seen only a few times. The V call is TRBV10-3, the J call TRBJ2-5, with TRBD2 matching 14 bases. The better agreement between TRBJ2-7 and the DNA end casts doubt on the J call. CDR1 is ENHRY, CDR2 SYGVKD, per germline. This CDR3 has 17 amino acids. Here the CDR3 DNA reads TGTGCCATCAGTGAGCCGGGGGGGACTAGCGGGAGCCACGAGCAGTACTTC. This sequence encodes CAISEPGGTSGSHEQYF.

This clonotype was seen only a few times. The chain carries TRBV9 and TRBJ1-1, with D uncertain. Germline V lookup: CDR1 SGDLS, CDR2 YYNGEE. The CDR3 consists of 13 residues. The V and J ends lost 0 bases and 7 bases respectively, with 10 bases between them. CDR3 bases: TGTGCCAGCAGCGTAGCGGTCGAGGGTGAAGCTTTCTTT. This translates into CASSVAVEGEAFF. The full variable domain, in which reference TRBV9 and TRBJ1-1 provide the parts outside the CDR3, is DSGVTQTPKHLITATGQRVTLRCSPRSGDLSVYWYQQSLDQGLQFLIQYYNGEERAKGNILERFSAQQFPDLHSELNLSSLELGDSALYFCASSVAVEGEAFFGQGTRLTVV.

This clonotype was detected only a few times. The chain joins TRBV20-1 to TRBJ2-1; 7 bases agree with TRBD2. Trimming at V came to 3 bases and at J to 9 bases, leaving 14 bases not matched to a gene. This CDR3 comprises 15 residues. The germline V gene encodes CDR1 DFQATT and CDR2 SNEGSKA (reference sequence). The CDR3 coding sequence is TGCAGTGCTAGTATGGGGGAGGGCCTCCCGGGTGAGCAGTTCTTC. This translates into CSASMGEGLPGEQFF.

This clonotype occurred many times. The chain recombines TRBV7-9 with TRBJ2-7; the match to TRBD2 covers 7 bases. The junction had 11 bases not matched to a gene; V was cut back by 5 bases and J by 4 bases. The CDR3 extends over 15 amino acids. From germline, CDR1 is SEHNR and CDR2 FQNEAQ (reference sequence). In DNA form, the CDR3 reads TGTGCCAGCAGCCTGGGCGGGCTAGCGGATTACGAGCAGTACTTC. Translated: CASSLGGLADYEQYF.

This clonotype has just one count. V is TRBV7-9 and J is TRBJ2-7; maybe TRBD2 (6 bases). The V gene lost 5 bases and the J gene lost 0 bases, with 20 bases spanning the gap. The CDR3 has 17 amino acids. Per the germline V gene, CDR1 is SEHNR and CDR2 is FQNEAQ (reference sequence). As DNA, the CDR3 is TGTGCCAGCAGCGTGCATGCGGGGTTGGGGTCCTCCTACGAGCAGTACTTC. Translating it yields CASSVHAGLGSSYEQYF.

The chain joins TRBV18 to TRBJ1-4; no clear D gene. CDR1 and CDR2 (germline): KGHSH, LQKENI. V was clipped by 3 bases and J by 4 bases, with 18 bases between them. The CDR3 has 17 residues. The CDR3 reads CASSPPNSNYYNEKLFF. The CDR3 nucleotides are TGTGCCAGCTCACCGCCCAACAGTAACTATTATAATGAAAAACTGTTTTTT.

This clonotype was seen a handful of times. This chain connects TRBV4-1 to TRBJ1-2, with 7 bases lining up with TRBD1. The V gene end was trimmed by 1 base and the J gene end by 0 bases; junction bases not matched to a gene: 8. CDR1 and CDR2 (germline): MGHRA, YSYEKL. This CDR3 contains 17 residues. Here the CDR3 DNA reads TGCGCCAGCAGCCAAGTGGGGGGACAGCCATCTAACTATGGCTACACCTTC. Translating it yields CASSQVGGQPSNYGYTF.

This clonotype was found a few times. DNA for the CDR3: TGCGCCAGCAGCTTTTCGGGACGACAGGGAAGGGTTGAAAAACTGTTTTTT. As protein: CASSFSGRQGRVEKLFF. The chain joins TRBV5-1 to TRBJ1-4; 7 bases align to TRBD1. The CDR3 has 17 amino acids. The V gene end was trimmed by 2 bases and the J gene end by 7 bases; junction bases not matched to a gene: 14. Germline CDR1 SGHRS, CDR2 YFSETQ.

This clonotype showed up just a few times. The rearrangement joins TRBV28 to TRBJ2-3; D remains unclear. The germline V gene has CDR1 MDHEN and CDR2 SYDVKM. V was clipped by 5 bases and J by 2 bases, with 17 bases between them. The CDR3 is 16 residues long. The CDR3 spells CASSIPPWRNTDTQYF. CDR3 DNA: TGTGCCAGCAGTATCCCCCCCTGGCGGAACACAGATACGCAGTATTTT.

This clonotype was recorded many times. This chain uses TRBV5-1 with TRBJ2-7; the D gene could be TRBD1 or TRBD2 (5 bases each). This CDR3 spans 17 amino acids. Germline V lookup: CDR1 SGHRS, CDR2 YFSETQ. Trimming cost V 3 bases and J 0 bases, with 19 bases left between them. CDR3 sequence: CASSSATGTVSSYEQYF. The CDR3 DNA follows: TGCGCCAGCAGCTCCGCAACCGGGACGGTCAGCTCCTACGAGCAGTACTTC.

This clonotype was counted at least ten times. The chain uses TRBV4-1 and TRBJ2-1, with TRBD1 matching over 9 bases. Per germline, CDR1 MGHRA and CDR2 YSYEKL. Trimming cost V 5 bases and J 9 bases; bases outside gene matches: 14. This CDR3 has 16 amino acids. Written as DNA, the CDR3 is TGCGCCAGCAGCTACCGGACAGGGGCTGAATTAGGTGAGCAGTTCTTC. It translates to CASSYRTGAELGEQFF.

This clonotype was observed a few times. A much larger clone lies one base from this, so it may be a read error. The genes are TRBV5-1 and TRBJ1-2, with 8 bases fitting TRBD1. The V gene end was trimmed by 3 bases and the J gene end by 4 bases; junction bases not matched to a gene: 5. CDR3 length: 14 residues. The germline gives CDR1 SGHRS, CDR2 YFSETQ. This chain's CDR3 is CASSWGTGSYGYTF. CDR3 nucleotides: TGCGCCAGCAGCTGGGGGACAGGATCCTATGGCTACACCTTC.

This clonotype was recorded many times. V usage is TRBV6-6 and J usage is TRBJ1-5; 7 bases are a match to TRBD1. J gave up 6 bases and V 7 bases, and 6 bases lay outside the gene matches. Germline assignment: CDR1 MNHNY and CDR2 SVGAGI (reference sequence). CDR3 length equals 13 residues. The CDR3 here is CASTTGVVQPQHF. The CDR3 nucleotides are TGTGCCAGCACCACAGGGGTAGTTCAGCCCCAGCATTTT.

Many counts were recorded for this clonotype. The chain is built from TRBV20-1 and TRBJ2-1; 10 bases are a match to TRBD2. V lost 3 bases and J lost 8; bases outside the gene matches: 4. Per germline, CDR1 DFQATT and CDR2 SNEGSKA (reference sequence). The CDR3 totals 13 residues. CDR3 sequence (DNA): TGCAGTGCTAGCCTAGCGGGAGTGGATGAGCAGTTCTTC. This encodes CSASLAGVDEQFF.

This clonotype was found many times. The rearrangement joins TRBV29-1 to TRBJ2-7; 7 bases match TRBD1. J was trimmed by 2 bases and V by 1 base; bases with no gene match: 2. CDR1 and CDR2 (germline): SQVTM, ANQGSEA. The length of the CDR3 is 13 residues. The CDR3: CSVEGQGAYEQYF. The DNA of the CDR3 is TGCAGCGTTGAAGGACAGGGTGCCTACGAGCAGTACTTC.

The table lists this clonotype with many counts. The J gene is TRBJ2-7, the V gene TRBV27; 8 bases agree with TRBD1. The V and J ends lost 6 bases and 3 bases, in that order; junction bases with no gene match: 4. This CDR3 region has 13 residues. CDR1 MNHEY and CDR2 SMNVEV come from the germline V gene (reference sequence). CDR3 sequence: CASRGQGGYEQYF. The CDR3 region has the DNA TGTGCCAGCAGAGGACAGGGTGGCTACGAGCAGTACTTC.